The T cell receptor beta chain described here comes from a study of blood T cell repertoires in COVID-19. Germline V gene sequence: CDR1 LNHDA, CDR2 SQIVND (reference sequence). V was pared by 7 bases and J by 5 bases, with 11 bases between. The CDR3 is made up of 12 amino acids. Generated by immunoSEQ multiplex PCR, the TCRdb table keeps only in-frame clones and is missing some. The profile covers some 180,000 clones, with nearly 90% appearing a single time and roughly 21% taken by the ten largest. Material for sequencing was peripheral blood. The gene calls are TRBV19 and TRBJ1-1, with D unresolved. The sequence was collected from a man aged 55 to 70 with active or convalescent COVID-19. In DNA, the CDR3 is TGTGCCAGTAAAAGACAAGCTACTGAAGCTTTCTTT. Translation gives CASKRQATEAFF.